This T cell receptor (beta chain) was recovered during a study of T cell responses to AZD1222 COVID-19 vaccine. This clone was detected only a few times. Some clones are missing from TCRdb's copy, which holds only in-frame ones; the method was immunoSEQ multiplex PCR. This table holds roughly 97,000 clones, 89% found once. V dropped 6 bases and J dropped 0 bases, with 12 bases sitting between them. CDR1 is MNHEY, CDR2 SVGAGI, per germline. The CDR3 is 14 residues long. The genes are TRBV6-5 and TRBJ2-7, with a possible D match to TRBD1 (6 bases). This sequence originates from an adult in good health. Sequencing was performed on peripheral blood, taken on day 0 of AZD1222 vaccination. The CDR3 reads CASRTTGSSYEQYF. CDR3 nucleotide sequence: TGTGCCAGCAGAACTACAGGGAGCTCCTACGAGCAGTACTTC.